This T cell receptor (beta chain) was recorded in a study of shared clonotypes between healthy human individuals. Terminally differentiated effector memory CD45RA+ cells were excluded from the naive CD8 cells, which were CD45RO-negative and positively selected for CCR7. Germline loops: CDR1 SGHDT, CDR2 YYEEEE. The V end was cut by 2 bases, the J end by 6 bases, with 9 bases between. This CDR3 has 12 amino acids. Each subset's genomic DNA was shared equally among a number of immunoSEQ plates. As originally analysed: Filtering was not the same, since immunoSEQ gave junction-only sequences without quality scores. Here immunoSEQ multiplex PCR was the method, and the copy in TCRdb shows in-frame clones only, minus some. V and J calls and clone size follow that table, whereas D and trimming were derived from the DNA. The sample lists over 2 million clones, about 95% occurring once.

The chain recombines TRBV5-6 with TRBJ2-7; D is unclear. This TCR was sampled from a man aged 18 to 30 in good health. The sample comprised naive CD8+ T cells sorted from blood. The chain's CDR3 is CASSFYSGEQYF. The CDR3 coding sequence is TGTGCCAGCAGCTTTTATTCGGGCGAGCAGTACTTC. The complete variable domain, with remaining parts taken from reference TRBV5-6 and TRBJ2-7, reads DAGVTQSPTHLIKTRGQQVTLRCSPKSGHDTVSWYQQALGQGPQFIFQYYEEEERQRGNFPDRFSGHQFPNYSSELNVNALLLGDSALYLCASSFYSGEQYFGPGTRLTVT.